This T cell receptor (beta chain) appears in the sequencing data of a study of blood T cells in healthy people across ages. General study points: The diversity estimates, figures obtained from one million T cells, were considered underestimates.

It was with a sample-barcoded 5' primer and a J-beta primer mix that a second PCR of roughly 7 to 12 cycles was run. TCRdb fed the 5' RACE reads into MiXCR, producing one record per CDR3 protein. Among around 690,000 distinct CDR3 sequences listed, roughly 50% were seen once. V lost 0 bases and J 5 bases, leaving 7 bases between the germline ends. The germline V gene encodes CDR1 LGHDT and CDR2 YNNKEL (reference sequence). The CDR3 extends over 14 amino acids. On this clonotype itself: Its antigen is unidentified.

The receptor was isolated from a man in his sixties in good health. The chain carries TRBV3-1 and TRBJ2-2; D is perhaps TRBD2 (5 bases). Material: blood. CDR3 region: CASSQDWRTGELFF. The CDR3 bases are TGTGCCAGCAGCCAAGATTGGAGGACCGGGGAGCTGTTTTTT.